The TCR beta chain described here comes from a study of T cell changes during pregnancy in multiple sclerosis. This CDR3 is built from 15 residues. Trimming took 2 bases from V and 4 from J, leaving 14 bases between them. The germline V gene has CDR1 MDHEN and CDR2 SYDVKM. Only in-frame clones appear in the TCRdb table, and some are missing; sequencing was by immunoSEQ multiplex PCR. In the table there are 38,000 or so clones, around 87% of which are singletons. This specimen consisted of CD4+ T cells from peripheral blood mononuclear cells, obtained in the second trimester of pregnancy. The origin of this receptor is a female donor with multiple sclerosis, enrolled in a pregnancy study. The chain is built from TRBV28 and TRBJ1-2; D is ambiguous. The CDR3 region is CASSLASPTGYGYTF. CDR3 DNA sequence: TGTGCCAGCAGTTTAGCGAGCCCCACGGGCTATGGCTACACCTTC.